The 19 T cell receptor beta chains below all came from one sample that was sequenced in a study of shared clonotypes between healthy human individuals. TCRdb's copy holds only in-frame clones and misses some; the assay was immunoSEQ multiplex PCR. The sample contains about 980,000 clones, over 75% of which appear only once. Sequencing was done on a sample of memory CD4+ T cells sorted from blood. Subset of the sample: CD45RA-negative fraction. The source is a man younger than 30 in good health.

The rearrangement uses TRBV7-2 and TRBJ1-5; unclear D gene. Germline CDR1 is SGHTA and CDR2 is FQGNSA. The CDR3 has 13 residues. Deletions cut 4 bases from V and 2 bases from J, with 6 bases between. The CDR3 here is CASSSEGNQPQHF. For the CDR3, the DNA is TGTGCCAGCAGCTCAGAGGGCAATCAGCCCCAGCATTTT.

With respect to this clone: Other DNA sequences in the same sample also yield this CDR3. The rearrangement joins TRBV7-8 to TRBJ1-5, with 8 bases identical to TRBD1. Germline V gene data show CDR1 as SGHVS and CDR2 as FQNEAQ. The J segment lost 2 bases and the V segment lost 1 base, leaving 1 base of the junction unmatched. The CDR3 spans 15 residues. This CDR3 is CASSLGGQGNQPQHF. DNA of the CDR3: TGTGCCAGCAGCTTAGGGGGACAGGGCAATCAGCCCCAGCATTTT.

V usage is TRBV5-6 and J usage is TRBJ2-1; 7 bases line up with TRBD2. Germline assignment: CDR1 SGHDT and CDR2 YYEEEE. CDR3 length: 13 amino acids. Trimming took 3 bases from V and 7 from J; bases not matched to a gene: 4. CDR3 sequence (DNA): TGTGCCAGCAGCTGGAGTAGCGGGAATGAGCAGTTCTTC. Protein product: CASSWSSGNEQFF.

This clone showed up many times. Here the CDR3 reads CAITEGIGATNYGYTF. CDR3 bases: TGTGCCATTACAGAGGGCATAGGAGCGACTAACTATGGCTACACCTTC. The genes are TRBV10-3 and TRBJ1-2, with unresolved D. Germline V gene lookup returns CDR1 ENHRY and CDR2 SYGVKD. Deletions cut 9 bases from V and 0 bases from J, with 20 bases between. The CDR3 is 16 residues long.

This chain links TRBV27 with TRBJ2-3, with 13 bases aligning to TRBD2. With V trimmed by 6 bases and J by 3 bases, 3 bases remained unmatched. CDR1 is MNHEY and CDR2 is SMNVEV in the germline V gene (reference sequence). The CDR3 spans 15 residues. This CDR3 reads CASRLAGGPTDTQYF. The CDR3 DNA follows: TGTGCCAGCAGACTAGCGGGGGGGCCAACAGATACGCAGTATTTT.

The gene calls are TRBV19 and TRBJ2-2; the D is unclear. The CDR3 consists of 12 residues. V lost 7 bases and J lost 5, with 8 bases in between. From germline, CDR1 is LNHDA and CDR2 SQIVND (reference sequence). Here the CDR3 DNA reads TGTGCCAGTAATAGGGATACCGGGGAGCTGTTTTTT. It yields the protein CASNRDTGELFF.

The V and J genes are TRBV7-3 and TRBJ2-6; D is possibly TRBD2 (5 bases). Trimming cost V 5 bases and J 8 bases, with 10 bases left between them. The CDR3 consists of 13 residues. From germline, CDR1 is SGHTA and CDR2 FQGTGA. Written as DNA, the CDR3 is TGTGCCAGCAGCCAACCGGGGACCAACGTCCTGACTTTC. Its protein is CASSQPGTNVLTF.

In its sample, this clone was seen a few times. This chain joins TRBV6-1 and TRBJ1-1; TRBD1 matches at 8 bases. The germline gives CDR1 MNHNS, CDR2 SASEGT. The V gene end was trimmed by 6 bases and the J gene end by 4 bases; junction bases not matched to a gene: 7. The CDR3 runs to 14 residues. CDR3 nucleotide sequence: TGTGCCAGCAGCGGACAGGGTATGAGCACTGAAGCTTTCTTT. The encoded protein is CASSGQGMSTEAFF.

V gene TRBV30 combines with J gene TRBJ1-1; D unclear. V lost 2 bases and J lost 3, with 13 bases in between. Germline lookup yields CDR1 GTSNPN and CDR2 SVGIG (reference sequence). This CDR3 contains 14 residues. The CDR3 loop reads CAWSSHGRYTEAFF. The DNA of the CDR3 is TGTGCCTGGAGTTCCCACGGACGATACACTGAAGCTTTCTTT. The full variable domain, completed using reference TRBV30 and TRBJ1-1, is SQTIHQWPATLVQPVGSPLSLECTVEGTSNPNLYWYRQAAGRGLQLLFYSVGIGQISSEVPQNLSASRPQDRQFILSSKKLLLSDSGFYLCAWSSHGRYTEAFFGQGTRLTVV.

The genes are TRBV18 and TRBJ1-2; D gene uncertain. The germline V gene encodes CDR1 KGHSH and CDR2 LQKENI. Trimming removed 3 bases from V and 6 bases from J, with 23 bases in between. The CDR3 has 17 amino acids. DNA of the CDR3: TGTGCCAGCTCACCCCAAATCACCCTAGGGCGGCCCCATGGCTACACCTTC. It translates to CASSPQITLGRPHGYTF.

CDR3 coding DNA: TGTGCCAGCAGTTACTCCTGGGGGTCTGGGGCCAACGTCCTGACTTTC. This gives the protein CASSYSWGSGANVLTF. This chain uses TRBV6-5 with TRBJ2-6; D may be TRBD1 or TRBD2 (5 bases each). Trimming took off 0 bases at V and 1 base at J, with 7 bases between the two ends. This CDR3 has 16 amino acids. Germline V lookup: CDR1 MNHEY, CDR2 SVGAGI.

V and J are TRBV9 and TRBJ2-3; TRBD2 might be the D (6 bases). Per the germline V gene, CDR1 is SGDLS and CDR2 is YYNGEE. With 4 bases removed from V and 2 bases from J, the gap between germline ends came to 14 bases. This CDR3 has 15 residues. The CDR3 loop reads CASSPRGGNTDTQYF. The DNA for the CDR3 is TGTGCCAGCAGCCCCCGTGGGGGGAACACAGATACGCAGTATTTT.

This clone appeared many times. This CDR3 is CSVASGRLQETQYF. The CDR3 DNA follows: TGCAGCGTTGCTAGCGGGAGGCTACAAGAGACCCAGTACTTC. The V call is TRBV29-1, the J call TRBJ2-5; 11 bases align to TRBD2. The V gene's germline CDR1 is SQVTM and CDR2 ANQGSEA. The CDR3 covers 14 residues. J gave up 2 bases and V 4 bases, and 3 bases lay outside the gene matches.

J is TRBJ2-7 and V is TRBV5-1; TRBD2 aligns across 12 bases. This CDR3 spans 17 amino acids. In germline, CDR1 is SGHRS, CDR2 YFSETQ. J gave up 0 bases and V 4 bases, and 8 bases lay outside the gene matches. CDR3 in amino acids: CASSQAGTSGLSYEQYF. Here the CDR3 DNA reads TGCGCCAGCAGCCAAGCCGGGACTAGCGGGCTCTCCTACGAGCAGTACTTC.

The CDR3 bases are TGTGCCAGCAGTCCTCTGGACAGATACAACACTGAAGCTTTCTTT. Its translation: CASSPLDRYNTEAFF. The rearrangement links TRBV27 to TRBJ1-1, with D possibly matching TRBD1 (6 bases). The CDR3 spans 15 residues. From germline, CDR1 is MNHEY and CDR2 SMNVEV (reference sequence). V was trimmed by 5 bases and J by 2 bases, leaving 15 bases between them.

CDR3 loop: CASSQETSGANVLTF. CDR3 sequence (DNA): TGTGCCAGCTCCCAAGAAACCTCTGGGGCCAACGTCCTGACTTTC. The V call is TRBV18, the J call TRBJ2-6, with D unresolved. With 6 bases removed from V and 0 bases from J, the gap between germline ends came to 9 bases. Germline CDR1 reads KGHSH; CDR2 reads LQKENI. The CDR3 extends over 15 amino acids.

This clone was seen just once. This chain uses TRBV30 with TRBJ2-1, with 10 bases matching TRBD2. The CDR3 runs to 13 residues. Trimming at V came to 3 bases and at J to 5 bases, leaving 1 base not matched to a gene. The germline V gene has CDR1 GTSNPN and CDR2 SVGIG (reference sequence). In nucleotides, the CDR3 is TGTGCCTGGAGCGGACTAGCGGACAATGAGCAGTTCTTC. Amino acids: CAWSGLADNEQFF.

In this sample, this clone turned up once. The chain has TRBV7-2 and TRBJ2-5; 8 nucleotides line up with TRBD1. CDR3 length equals 13 residues. The trim removed 4 bases at V and 5 bases at J, leaving 3 bases unmatched. Germline V gene lookup returns CDR1 SGHTA and CDR2 FQGNSA. Written as DNA, the CDR3 is TGTGCCAGCAGCTCGACAGGGGTCGAGACCCAGTACTTC. Translating gives CASSSTGVETQYF.

Here the CDR3 reads CASSLVVDSYRGPQETQYF. The DNA of the CDR3 is TGCGCCAGCAGCTTGGTTGTAGACTCATACAGGGGGCCCCAAGAGACCCAGTACTTC. The chain is built from TRBV5-1 and TRBJ2-5; 9 bases line up with TRBD1. This CDR3 region has 19 residues. In germline, CDR1 is SGHRS, CDR2 YFSETQ. The junction had 13 bases not matched to a gene; V was cut back by 0 bases and J by 1 base. The complete variable domain, with remaining parts taken from reference TRBV5-1 and TRBJ2-5, reads KAGVTQTPRYLIKTRGQQVTLSCSPISGHRSVSWYQQTPGQGLQFLFEYFSETQRNKGNFPGRFSGRQFSNSRSEMNVSTLELGDSALYLCASSLVVDSYRGPQETQYFGPGTRLLVL.